These 23 T cell receptor beta chains were all obtained from the same sample, sequenced in a study of OX40 agonist ivuxolimab in advanced cancers. Some clones are missing from TCRdb's copy, which holds only in-frame ones; the method was immunoSEQ multiplex PCR. The table lists about 20,000 clones, under 85% of them singletons. This material consisted of CD4+ or CD8+ T cells sorted from blood, taken in a trial of the OX40 agonist ivuxolimab. The receptors were gathered from an adult with an advanced solid tumor such as melanoma, head and neck, liver or kidney cancer.

The rearrangement joins TRBV5-4 to TRBJ2-3, with TRBD1 matching over 10 bases. This CDR3 has 14 residues. Per the germline V gene, CDR1 is SGHNT and CDR2 is YYREEE (reference sequence). V lost 3 bases to trimming and J lost 6 bases; unmatched junction nucleotides: 4. CDR3 nucleotide sequence: TGTGCCAGCAGCTCGCGGGACAGGGGTGATACGCAGTATTTT. Protein sequence: CASSSRDRGDTQYF.

The V gene is TRBV9, the J gene TRBJ1-4, with D hard to call. The CDR3 is 15 amino acids. V was clipped by 0 bases and J by 7 bases, with 13 bases between them. Per the germline V gene, CDR1 is SGDLS and CDR2 is YYNGEE. The CDR3 loop reads CASSVAATQLEKLFF. The CDR3 DNA follows: TGTGCCAGCAGCGTAGCGGCGACCCAACTTGAAAAACTGTTTTTT. The entire variable domain, with the rest obtained from reference TRBV9 and TRBJ1-4, is as follows: DSGVTQTPKHLITATGQRVTLRCSPRSGDLSVYWYQQSLDQGLQFLIQYYNGEERAKGNILERFSAQQFPDLHSELNLSSLELGDSALYFCASSVAATQLEKLFFGSGTQLSVL.

The rearrangement links TRBV27 to TRBJ2-1, with unresolved D. V was trimmed by 1 base and J by 4 bases, leaving 8 bases between them. This CDR3 is built from 14 residues. Germline V gene lookup returns CDR1 MNHEY and CDR2 SMNVEV (reference sequence). The CDR3 spells CASSLFGPYNEQFF. The CDR3 DNA is TGTGCCAGCAGTTTATTCGGACCTTACAATGAGCAGTTCTTC.

This sequence joins TRBV6-5 and TRBJ1-5, with a possible D match to TRBD1 (6 bases). CDR3 length: 14 amino acids. Germline-derived CDR1 and CDR2 are MNHEY and SVGAGI. V lost 4 bases and J lost 2, with 9 bases in between. The CDR3 sequence is CASSSRTGNQPQHF. The CDR3 DNA sequence: TGTGCCAGCAGTTCCCGGACAGGCAATCAGCCCCAGCATTTT.

The chain carries TRBV29-1 and TRBJ2-2; D may be TRBD2 (6 bases). In germline, CDR1 is SQVTM, CDR2 ANQGSEA. There are 12 residues in the CDR3. The germline V and J ends were trimmed by 2 bases and 7 bases, with 8 bases remaining between them. CDR3 residues: CSVELGSGELFF. CDR3 nucleotide sequence: TGCAGCGTTGAACTCGGGAGCGGGGAGCTGTTTTTT.

The J gene is TRBJ1-5, the V gene TRBV9; no clear D. The CDR3 is made up of 15 amino acids. Germline V gene lookup returns CDR1 SGDLS and CDR2 YYNGEE. V lost 0 bases to trimming and J lost 3 bases, with 10 bases between them. In DNA form, the CDR3 reads TGTGCCAGCAGCGTAGACGGCCAGCCCAATCAGCCCCAGCATTTT. Its protein is CASSVDGQPNQPQHF.

The CDR3 nucleotides read TGTGCCAGCAGTTCTTCCATGAACACTGAAGCTTTCTTT. This encodes CASSSSMNTEAFF. V gene TRBV28 combines with J gene TRBJ1-1; no clear D gene. V was trimmed by 4 bases and J by 0 bases, leaving 6 bases between them. Germline assignment: CDR1 MDHEN and CDR2 SYDVKM. The CDR3 extends over 13 amino acids.

The chain uses TRBV25-1 and TRBJ2-5; the D is unclear. Germline-derived CDR1 and CDR2 are MGHDK and SYGVNS. This CDR3 spans 10 amino acids. The ends were cut back, 9 bases at V and 2 bases at J, with 4 bases in the middle. CDR3 amino acids: CASGQETQYF. CDR3 sequence (DNA): TGTGCCAGTGGGCAAGAGACCCAGTACTTC.

The rearrangement uses TRBV5-1 and TRBJ2-7; TRBD1 aligns across 9 bases. Germline CDR1 reads SGHRS; CDR2 reads YFSETQ. The V segment lost 0 bases and the J segment 0 bases; nucleotides outside the gene matches: 1. This CDR3 has 15 amino acids. The CDR3 nucleotides are TGCGCCAGCAGCTTGGGGGACAGGGTCTCCTACGAGCAGTACTTC. Amino acid sequence: CASSLGDRVSYEQYF.

J is TRBJ1-5 and V is TRBV5-1; weak D call: TRBD1 (6 bases). Germline loops: CDR1 SGHRS, CDR2 YFSETQ. This CDR3 region has 14 residues. V was clipped by 0 bases and J by 6 bases, with 10 bases between them. DNA for the CDR3: TGCGCCAGCAGCTTGGCGGGGGGCGGTCAGCCCCAGCATTTT. The encoded protein is CASSLAGGGQPQHF.

This chain joins TRBV21-1 and TRBJ2-7. TRBV21-1 counts as a pseudogene. This CDR3 contains 17 residues. CDR3 in amino acids: CASSTKLLPGNELVQYF. CDR3 nucleotide sequence: TGTGCCAGCAGCACCAAACTTCTACCGGGCAATGAGCTGGTGCAGTACTTC.

The genes are TRBV27 and TRBJ2-5; D perhaps matches TRBD1 (5 bases). Trimming stripped 1 base from V and 3 bases from J, with 6 bases between. CDR3 length equals 13 residues. The germline CDR1 and CDR2 sequences are MNHEY and SMNVEV (reference sequence). This chain's CDR3 is CASSLLGEETQYF. DNA of the CDR3: TGTGCCAGCAGTTTATTAGGGGAAGAGACCCAGTACTTC.

The chain carries TRBV13 and TRBJ2-5; 7 nucleotides align to TRBD2. Germline assignment: CDR1 PRHDT and CDR2 FYEKMQ (reference sequence). This CDR3 contains 16 residues. J lost 4 bases, V lost 0 bases, and 8 bases had no gene match. The CDR3: CASSLGWRETGETQYF. In DNA, the CDR3 is TGTGCCAGCAGCTTAGGGTGGCGGGAGACGGGAGAGACCCAGTACTTC.

This clone was observed a handful of times. The chain's CDR3 is CASSPPVSGSFYEQYF. CDR3 DNA: TGTGCCAGCTCACCACCGGTTAGCGGGAGTTTCTACGAGCAGTACTTC. The chain recombines TRBV18 with TRBJ2-7; 9 bases map to TRBD2. V was clipped by 0 bases and J by 3 bases; unmatched bases: 6. The CDR3 covers 16 residues. From germline, CDR1 is KGHSH and CDR2 LQKENI.

The rearrangement uses TRBV5-1 and TRBJ1-1; 8 bases match TRBD1. Trimming at V came to 0 bases and at J to 1 base, leaving 2 bases not matched to a gene. This CDR3 has 15 amino acids. Germline loops: CDR1 SGHRS, CDR2 YFSETQ. CDR3 in amino acids: CASSLGQGANTEAFF. DNA for the CDR3: TGCGCCAGCAGCTTGGGGCAGGGGGCGAACACTGAAGCTTTCTTT.

This chain links TRBV10-3 with TRBJ2-5; no reliable D call. CDR3 length equals 15 residues. Germline CDR1 and CDR2: ENHRY and SYGVKD. Trimming took 3 bases from V and 5 from J, leaving 16 bases between them. The CDR3 sequence is CAISEGTFGPETQYF. For the CDR3, the DNA is TGTGCCATCAGTGAAGGCACGTTCGGGCCCGAGACCCAGTACTTC.

The chain recombines TRBV7-9 with TRBJ1-1, with D hard to call. Looked up from germline, CDR1 is SEHNR and CDR2 is FQNEAQ (reference sequence). Trimming pared 1 base from V and 11 bases from J, leaving 14 bases between. The CDR3 loop spans 13 amino acids. CDR3 in amino acids: CASSLGSSPRAFF. The DNA of the CDR3 is TGTGCCAGCAGCTTAGGAAGTAGTCCGAGGGCTTTCTTT.

This chain links TRBV27 with TRBJ2-6; tentatively, D is TRBD1 (6 bases). CDR3 length equals 16 residues. The germline CDR1 and CDR2 sequences are MNHEY and SMNVEV (reference sequence). V lost 6 bases and J 0 bases, leaving 12 bases between the germline ends. For the CDR3, the DNA is TGTGCCAGCAGACTCACAGGGATCTCTGGGGCCAACGTCCTGACTTTC. It is translated as CASRLTGISGANVLTF.

The rearrangement joins TRBV13 to TRBJ2-7; D might be TRBD1 (6 bases). The CDR3 length is 13 residues. V was trimmed by 5 bases and J by 2 bases, leaving 10 bases between them. Germline V gives CDR1 PRHDT, CDR2 FYEKMQ (reference sequence). CDR3 in DNA: TGTGCCAGCAGCCAGGACAGTACCTACGAGCAGTACTTC. Translation: CASSQDSTYEQYF.

The rearrangement joins TRBV7-9 to TRBJ2-5; D possibly corresponds to TRBD2 (6 bases). The CDR3 contains 17 residues. CDR1 SEHNR and CDR2 FQNEAQ come from the germline V gene (reference sequence). V was clipped by 0 bases and J by 7 bases, with 21 bases between them. As DNA, the CDR3 is TGTGCCAGCAGCTTAGCGCGGGATAGCGCCGGTGGGGTGACCCAGTACTTC. Amino acid sequence: CASSLARDSAGGVTQYF.

This chain links TRBV27 with TRBJ2-1; D unclear. V was clipped by 5 bases and J by 3 bases, with 14 bases between them. CDR3 length: 15 amino acids. Germline V gene sequence: CDR1 MNHEY, CDR2 SMNVEV (reference sequence). CDR3 nucleotide sequence: TGTGCCAGCAGTCCCTACTCGACAAGCTACAATGAGCAGTTCTTC. This encodes CASSPYSTSYNEQFF.

The rearrangement links TRBV28 to TRBJ1-2, with 7 bases that match TRBD1. Germline CDR1 and CDR2: MDHEN and SYDVKM. The V and J ends lost 5 bases and 8 bases, in that order; junction bases with no gene match: 5. CDR3 length: 12 amino acids. The CDR3 DNA reads as TGTGCCAGCAGTGTACAGGGGAAAGGCTACACCTTC. It translates to CASSVQGKGYTF.

This sequence joins TRBV30 and TRBJ2-2, with TRBD1 as a possible D gene (6 bases). Between the trimmed V and J ends, which lost 0 bases and 5 bases, there was a span of 10 bases. Germline loops: CDR1 GTSNPN, CDR2 SVGIG (reference sequence). The CDR3 covers 14 residues. CDR3 bases: TGTGCCTGGAGTGTGGGGGCCGGGACCGGGGAGCTGTTTTTT. It translates to CAWSVGAGTGELFF.